The present entry profiles one T cell receptor (beta chain) with its context. This CDR3 spans 14 amino acids. Trimming stripped 1 base from V and 4 bases from J, with 9 bases between. Germline V lookup: CDR1 SGHTS, CDR2 YDEGEE. Authors' methods: From reference gene primer amplification, estimates of nucleated cell counts were derived. TCRdb keeps only in-frame clones here, not all; method: immunoSEQ multiplex PCR. The V and J calls and clone size come from that table; D and trimming were worked out from the DNA. The table lists 85,000 or so clones, roughly 90% of them singletons. The source of the sample is a study of blood T cell repertoires in COVID-19.

The clonotype comes from a man between 50 and 59 years old with active or convalescent COVID-19. The chain employs TRBV5-8 and TRBJ1-3; D not certain. Sequencing was done on a sample of peripheral blood. Here the CDR3 reads CASSLTGSGNTIYF. Here the CDR3 DNA reads TGTGCCAGCAGCTTGACGGGGTCAGGAAACACCATATATTTT.